One sample yielded the 26 T cell receptor beta chains listed below, sequenced in a study of Tregs in tolerant kidney transplant recipients. Generated by immunoSEQ multiplex PCR, the TCRdb table keeps only in-frame clones and is missing some. The sample has about 15,000 clones. Related graft donors supplied nonmyeloablative bone marrow transplants, and mixed chimerism was transient. The input for sequencing was CD4+ T cells from blood (PBMCs), taken 12 months after the transplant. The receptors come from a human patient who received a combined kidney and bone marrow transplant. The graft donor may have contributed some T cells.

Note on this clone: From the germline J gene comes the end of the CDR3, since the read stops 3 residues before it. The V call is TRBV7-2, the J call TRBJ2-7, with 8 bases matching TRBD2. The CDR3 length is 14 residues. Germline V gene data show CDR1 as SGHTA and CDR2 as FQGNSA. With V trimmed by 2 bases and J by 2 bases, 2 bases remained unmatched. CDR3 in amino acids: CASSLTSGTYEQYF. CDR3 DNA (partial): TGTGCCAGCAGCTTAACTAGCGGTACCTACGAG.

In regard to this clone: The read ends 3 residues before the CDR3 terminus; that terminus is restored from the germline J gene. This chain connects TRBV2 to TRBJ2-3, with TRBD2 matching 11 bases. The CDR3 has 15 amino acids. The ends lost 2 bases at V and 6 bases at J; junction bases unmatched: 4. The V gene's germline CDR1 is SNHLY and CDR2 FYNNEI. The CDR3 loop reads CASSETSGRVDTQYF. CDR3 bases read: TGTGCCAGCAGTGAAACTAGCGGGAGAGTGGATACG.

For this clone: The CDR3 extends 3 residues past the end of the read, so its final part is completed from the germline J gene. This chain uses TRBV29-1 with TRBJ1-2; weak D call: TRBD1 (6 bases). The CDR3 runs to 15 residues. The V end lost 0 bases, the J end lost 7 bases, and 18 bases lay between the germline ends. The V gene's germline CDR1 is SQVTM and CDR2 ANQGSEA. CDR3 sequence reads: CSVEEVTGNSFGYTF. The CDR3 bases that were read are TGCAGCGTTGAAGAAGTTACAGGGAATTCGTTTGGC.

A word on this clone: The missing CDR3 end, 3 residues past where the read stops, is filled in from the germline J gene. Within the sample, other DNA sequences also encode this same CDR3. The chain is built from TRBV20-1 and TRBJ1-5; unclear D gene. The germline V gene encodes CDR1 DFQATT and CDR2 SNEGSKA (reference sequence). There are 13 residues in the CDR3. V lost 0 bases and J lost 2, with 5 bases in between. CDR3 sequence reads: CSARETGNQPQHF. The sequenced CDR3 bases are TGCAGTGCTAGAGAGACTGGCAATCAGCCC.

About this clone itself: The CDR3 end falls 3 residues outside the read, so it is completed with the germline J gene. This chain joins TRBV7-2 and TRBJ2-2; tentatively, D is TRBD1 or TRBD2 (5 bases each). The CDR3 sequence is 13 residues long. V was clipped by 3 bases and J by 7 bases, with 9 bases between them. The germline gives CDR1 SGHTA, CDR2 FQGNSA. This CDR3 is CASSFQGDGELFF. CDR3 DNA (partial): TGTGCCAGCAGCTTCCAGGGAGACGGGGAG.

Comments on this clone: The read finishes 3 residues shy of the CDR3 end, and the germline J gene is used to complete it. J is TRBJ2-5 and V is TRBV20-1, with TRBD2 identical over 7 bases. Per the germline V gene, CDR1 is DFQATT and CDR2 is SNEGSKA (reference sequence). This CDR3 contains 14 residues. Losses at the gene ends were 1 base for V and 5 bases for J; bases not matched to a gene: 7. The sequenced CDR3 bases are TGCAGTGCTAGAGGGACTAGTGTTGGGGAGACC. Translation gives CSARGTSVGET. Given in full, the CDR3 is CSARGTSVGETQYF.

As concerns this clone: The missing CDR3 end, 3 residues past where the read stops, is filled in from the germline J gene. The chain recombines TRBV6-1 with TRBJ2-5; 8 bases line up with TRBD1. Germline V CDR1 and CDR2: MNHNS, SASEGT. The CDR3 has 14 amino acids. V was clipped by 3 bases and J by 4 bases; unmatched bases: 4. This CDR3 is CASSDRGRVETQYF. CDR3 bases read: TGTGCCAGCAGTGACAGGGGGCGGGTAGAGACC.

With regard to this clone: The read ends 3 residues shy of where the CDR3 ends; the end is completed using the germline J gene. This sequence joins TRBV5-3 and TRBJ1-5; D might be TRBD1 (5 bases). TRBV5-3 is designated an ORF whose function remains uncertain. Trimming removed 0 bases at V and 0 bases at J, with 19 bases between. This CDR3 comprises 19 residues. The CDR3 spells CARSLGAPLDNYSNQPQHF. CDR3 bases read: TGTGCCAGAAGCTTGGGGGCCCCCTTGGACAATTATAGCAATCAGCCC.

Details on this clone: The observed sequence ends 3 residues before the CDR3 terminus, with the missing tail filled in from the germline J gene. The chain couples TRBV7-9 to TRBJ2-5, with D tentatively TRBD1 (5 bases). CDR3 length: 15 residues. The V end lost 1 base, the J end lost 5 bases, and 14 bases lay between the germline ends. Germline V lookup: CDR1 SEHNR, CDR2 FQNEAQ (reference sequence). CDR3 in amino acids: CASSLGGRVQETQYF. The sequenced part of the CDR3 DNA is TGTGCCAGCAGCTTAGGAGGCAGGGTCCAGGAGACC.

Remarks on this clone: The read finishes 3 residues shy of the CDR3 end, and the germline J gene is used to complete it. The chain has TRBV7-9 and TRBJ2-5; 8 bases align to TRBD2. With V trimmed by 4 bases and J by 5 bases, 6 bases remained unmatched. CDR1 SEHNR and CDR2 FQNEAQ come from the germline V gene (reference sequence). This CDR3 contains 14 residues. CDR3 loop: CASSSGLGGETQYF. The sequenced part of the CDR3 DNA is TGTGCCAGCAGCTCGGGACTAGGGGGTGAGACC.

A remark on this clone: The read ends 3 residues shy of where the CDR3 ends; the end is completed using the germline J gene. V and J are TRBV18 and TRBJ2-1; 12 bases agree with TRBD2. The CDR3 loop spans 15 amino acids. V was pared by 3 bases and J by 6 bases, with 3 bases of the junction left unmatched. CDR1 is KGHSH, CDR2 LQKENI, per germline. CDR3: CASSPGLAGINEQFF. Incomplete CDR3 DNA: TGTGCCAGCTCACCGGGACTAGCGGGTATCAATGAG.

About this clone itself: The sequence runs out 3 residues before the end of the CDR3; the remainder is reconstructed from the germline J gene. The chain employs TRBV18 and TRBJ1-4; TRBD1 aligns across 8 bases. The length of the CDR3 is 15 residues. From germline, CDR1 is KGHSH and CDR2 LQKENI. V dropped 2 bases and J dropped 4; count of bases not matched to a gene: 3. The CDR3 loop is CASSPTDRVNEKLFF. The DNA read from the CDR3 is TGTGCCAGCTCACCAACGGACAGGGTTAATGAAAAA.

By frequency, this clone registers medium-sized (0.01 to 0.1%). The read finishes 3 residues shy of the CDR3 end, and the germline J gene is used to complete it. The chain is built from TRBV20-1 and TRBJ2-1; 8 bases line up with TRBD2. The V segment lost 0 bases and the J segment 5 bases; nucleotides outside the gene matches: 9. From germline, CDR1 is DFQATT and CDR2 SNEGSKA (reference sequence). The CDR3 is made up of 16 amino acids. The CDR3 is CSARDVGTRGNNEQFF. Partial CDR3 DNA: TGCAGTGCTAGAGATGTGGGGACTAGGGGGAACAATGAG.

Comments on this clone: The DNA ends 3 residues before the CDR3 does, and the rest of the CDR3 is filled in from the germline J gene. This chain links TRBV12-3 or TRBV12-4 with TRBJ1-5; the D gene is possibly TRBD1 (5 bases). V lost 2 bases to trimming and J lost 7 bases, with 12 bases between them. The CDR3 has 14 residues. This CDR3 reads CASSLSGETQPQHF. The sequenced part of the CDR3 DNA is TGTGCCAGCAGTTTATCGGGGGAAACGCAGCCC.

As regards this clone: The read terminates 3 residues ahead of where the CDR3 ends, so the germline J gene completes it. The rearrangement uses TRBV11-2 and TRBJ2-7; 9 bases map to TRBD2. CDR1 and CDR2 (germline): SGHAT, FQNNGV. V lost 6 bases and J lost 5; bases outside the gene matches: 11. The CDR3 contains 15 residues. This CDR3 reads CASRVAGAAVHEQYF. CDR3 DNA (partial): TGTGCCAGCAGAGTAGCGGGAGCGGCCGTCCACGAG.

A note on this clone: The CDR3 extends 3 residues past the end of the read, so its final part is completed from the germline J gene. The chain combines TRBV4-1 with TRBJ2-3, with 8 positions matching TRBD1. This CDR3 is 16 amino acids long. Germline V gene lookup returns CDR1 MGHRA and CDR2 YSYEKL. V shed 4 bases and J 6 bases; nucleotides not matched to a gene: 12. The DNA read from the CDR3 is TGCGCCAGCAGCCTGCGTTCCAACAGGGGGACGGATACG. Its translation: CASSLRSNRGTDT. The full CDR3 protein is CASSLRSNRGTDTQYF.

According to its frequency, this clone is medium-sized. The read ends 3 residues shy of where the CDR3 ends; the end is completed using the germline J gene. The gene calls are TRBV10-1 and TRBJ2-3; no reliable D call. The length of the CDR3 is 15 residues. The germline gives CDR1 WNHNN, CDR2 SYGVQD (reference sequence). The V end was cut by 0 bases, the J end by 2 bases, with 9 bases between. The CDR3 spells CASSESGGFTDTQYF. CDR3 DNA, as far as it was read: TGCGCCAGCAGTGAGTCCGGCGGATTCACAGATACG.

Judged by frequency, this clone is medium-sized. This CDR3 is CSATRPGAENTGELFF. The covered CDR3 bases are TGCAGTGCTACCCGGCCAGGAGCGGAAAACACCGGGGAG. V is TRBV20-1 and J is TRBJ2-2; D perhaps matches TRBD2 (5 bases). The observed sequence ends 3 residues before the CDR3 terminus, with the missing tail filled in from the germline J gene. There are 16 residues in the CDR3. Trimming cost V 4 bases and J 2 bases, with 17 bases left between them. Germline V CDR1 and CDR2: DFQATT, SNEGSKA (reference sequence).

About this clone itself: The CDR3 end lies 3 residues beyond the end of the read and is filled in from the germline J gene. This rearrangement joins TRBV2 to TRBJ2-1, with D possibly matching TRBD1 (6 bases). Trimming removed 4 bases at V and 3 bases at J, with 13 bases between. CDR3 length: 15 amino acids. Germline V gene data show CDR1 as SNHLY and CDR2 as FYNNEI. The CDR3 bases that were read are TGTGCCAGCAGTGCCGAGCGGACAGTCTACAATGAG. Protein: CASSAERTVYNE. The complete CDR3 reads CASSAERTVYNEQFF. The entire variable domain, with the rest obtained from reference TRBV2 and TRBJ2-1, is as follows: EPEVTQTPSHQVTQMGQEVILRCVPISNHLYFYWYRQILGQKVEFLVSFYNNEISEKSEIFDDQFSVERPDGSNFTLKIRSTKLEDSAMYFCASSAERTVYNEQFFGPGTRLTVL.

About this clone: The sequenced fragment ends 3 residues before the CDR3 boundary, so the rest is inferred from the germline J gene. J is TRBJ1-1 and V is TRBV19, with TRBD1 matching 7 bases. Germline-derived CDR1 and CDR2 are LNHDA and SQIVND (reference sequence). The CDR3 runs to 14 residues. With 4 bases clipped from V and 0 bases from J, the junction kept 2 bases outside the gene matches. The DNA read from the CDR3 is TGTGCCAGTAGTACAGGACAGGTGAACACTGAA. Its translation is CASSTGQVNTE. The full CDR3 reads CASSTGQVNTEAFF.

Concerning this clone itself: Read coverage stops 3 residues before the CDR3 terminus; the germline J gene supplies the remainder. V and J are TRBV29-1 and TRBJ1-2; 8 bases match TRBD1. With V trimmed by 2 bases and J by 5 bases, 7 bases remained unmatched. The CDR3 has 14 amino acids. CDR1 and CDR2 from the germline V gene are SQVTM and ANQGSEA. The CDR3 is CSVEWGRGRYGYTF. CDR3 bases read: TGCAGCGTTGAATGGGGCAGGGGGCGGTATGGC. Combining the CDR3 with reference TRBV29-1 and TRBJ1-2 gives the whole variable domain SAVISQKPSRDICQRGTSLTIQCQVDSQVTMMFWYRQQPGQSLTLIATANQGSEATYESGFVIDKFPISRPNLTFSTLTVSNMSPEDSSIYLCSVEWGRGRYGYTFGSGTRLTVV.

With respect to this clone: The read gets to within 3 residues of the CDR3 end, and the germline J gene fills in the rest. The chain has TRBV20-1 and TRBJ2-2, with TRBD2 matching 8 bases. The CDR3 totals 14 residues. V lost 3 bases, J lost 1 base, and 1 base stayed unmatched. Germline V gene lookup returns CDR1 DFQATT and CDR2 SNEGSKA (reference sequence). CDR3 bases read: TGCAGTGCTAGTCTAGCGGGGAACACCGGGGAG. Translated: CSASLAGNTGE. The full CDR3 is CSASLAGNTGELFF.

A word on this clone: The CDR3 end lies 3 residues beyond the end of the read and is filled in from the germline J gene. The chain recombines TRBV6-1 with TRBJ1-5; a possible D gene is TRBD1 (5 bases). The CDR3 totals 14 residues. V was cut by 2 bases and J by 4 bases, with 9 bases left in between. Germline V gives CDR1 MNHNS, CDR2 SASEGT. The CDR3 sequence: CASSENRFNQPQHF. The CDR3 bases that were read are TGTGCCAGCAGTGAAAACAGGTTTAATCAGCCC.

A word on this clone: The read finishes 3 residues shy of the CDR3 end, and the germline J gene is used to complete it. The J gene is TRBJ1-3, the V gene TRBV5-1; 10 bases match TRBD1. Unmatched junction bases numbered 4, after V lost 3 bases and J lost 1 base. Looked up from germline, CDR1 is SGHRS and CDR2 is YFSETQ. This CDR3 region has 16 residues. The CDR3 protein is CASSYRTGGSGNTIYF. The part of the CDR3 DNA that was read is TGCGCCAGCAGCTATAGGACAGGGGGTTCTGGAAACACC.

The CDR3 reads CAIRGGLAGIGYEQYF. Partial CDR3 DNA: TGTGCCATCAGAGGGGGACTAGCGGGAATTGGGTACGAG. This sequence joins TRBV10-3 and TRBJ2-7, with TRBD2 identical over 13 bases. The read comes to an end 3 residues before the CDR3 does, leaving the germline J gene to fill in the end. CDR1 and CDR2 (germline): ENHRY, SYGVKD. J was trimmed by 4 bases and V by 6 bases; bases with no gene match: 9. This CDR3 is 16 amino acids long.

Concerning this clone: The CDR3 goes on 3 residues after the read ends, and that part is filled in from the germline J gene. The chain links TRBV29-1 to TRBJ2-6, with D possibly matching TRBD1 (5 bases). The CDR3 is made up of 13 amino acids. V lost 7 bases to trimming and J lost 0 bases, with 7 bases between them. The V gene's germline CDR1 is SQVTM and CDR2 ANQGSEA. The CDR3 here is CSAQGSGANVLTF. Incomplete CDR3 DNA: TGCAGCGCCCAGGGCTCTGGGGCCAACGTC.